Below, 3 T cell receptor beta chains from the same sample are listed, as sequenced in a study of radiotherapy plus CTLA-4 blockade in lung cancer. Sequencing used immunoSEQ multiplex PCR; TCRdb keeps in-frame clones, though not all of them. The top ten clones hold around 3.5% of a sample with around 24,000 clones, about three quarters of them seen once. Sequencing was performed on peripheral blood, taken from a patient treated with radiotherapy plus ipilimumab. These receptor sequences come from a human donor with non-small cell lung cancer who had stable disease on radiotherapy plus ipilimumab.

Here the CDR3 DNA reads TGTGCCATCAGTGAGTCGACGGGGGGTGGGGAGACCCAGTACTTC. It specifies CAISESTGGGETQYF. The chain couples TRBV10-3 to TRBJ2-5; 7 nucleotides match TRBD2. The CDR3 spans 15 residues. Germline V gene lookup returns CDR1 ENHRY and CDR2 SYGVKD. After removal of 0 bases from V and 5 bases from J, the junction contained 6 bases not matched to a gene.

V gene TRBV4-1 combines with J gene TRBJ1-1, with D maybe TRBD1 (6 bases). CDR3 length equals 14 residues. The V end was cut by 1 base, the J end by 4 bases, with 10 bases between. CDR1 and CDR2 from the germline V gene are MGHRA and YSYEKL. The CDR3, as DNA: TGCGCCAGCAGCCAAGGACAGGTCTTCACTGAAGCTTTCTTT. Encoded protein: CASSQGQVFTEAFF.

This clone has only a few counts. Other nucleotide sequences in the sample specify the same CDR3. The chain has TRBV6-6 and TRBJ2-3, with 11 nucleotides matching TRBD2. CDR1 MNHNY and CDR2 SVGAGI come from the germline V gene (reference sequence). V shed 5 bases, J shed 5 bases, and the junction held 3 bases outside the gene matches. The CDR3 extends over 14 amino acids. The DNA for the CDR3 is TGTGCCAGCAGTCGTGGACTAGCGGGAGATACGCAGTATTTT. It translates to CASSRGLAGDTQYF.